This TCR beta chain was observed in a study of human T cells and chemical hapten exposure. Study-wide background: Investigators sensitized about 2 cm by about 2 cm of upper inner arm skin with 2% DPC. DPC 0.01% went on the upper back by patch test, with reading at 6 days.

There are a few counts of this clonotype. The sample's time point: patch test 3, about 24 weeks after DPC sensitization. Treatment given: therapeutic diphenylcyclopropenone sensitization with weekly scalp DPC. Investigators collected blood before applying each patch test. V was pared by 2 bases and J by 1 base, with 17 bases between. CDR1 and CDR2 from the germline V gene are MNHEY and SMNVEV (reference sequence). CDR3 length: 17 residues. Single cDNA molecules in the library carried unique molecular identifiers attached during preparation. TCRdb re-called the RACE reads with MiXCR, one entry per CDR3 protein. The sample holds roughly 69,000 distinct CDR3 sequences; about 11% are singletons and the top ten take roughly 2.3%.

V gene TRBV27 combines with J gene TRBJ1-1; D ambiguous. This material consisted of whole blood, taken in connection with sensitization to the hapten diphenylcyclopropenone (DPC). The clonotype comes from a woman aged 25 to 39 with alopecia areata. Some clones in this sample may be carry-over from other donors' samples. The CDR3 sequence: CASSLRPRLGGNTEAFF. The CDR3 DNA is TGTGCCAGCAGTTTACGTCCCCGCTTGGGTGGGAACACTGAAGCTTTCTTT.